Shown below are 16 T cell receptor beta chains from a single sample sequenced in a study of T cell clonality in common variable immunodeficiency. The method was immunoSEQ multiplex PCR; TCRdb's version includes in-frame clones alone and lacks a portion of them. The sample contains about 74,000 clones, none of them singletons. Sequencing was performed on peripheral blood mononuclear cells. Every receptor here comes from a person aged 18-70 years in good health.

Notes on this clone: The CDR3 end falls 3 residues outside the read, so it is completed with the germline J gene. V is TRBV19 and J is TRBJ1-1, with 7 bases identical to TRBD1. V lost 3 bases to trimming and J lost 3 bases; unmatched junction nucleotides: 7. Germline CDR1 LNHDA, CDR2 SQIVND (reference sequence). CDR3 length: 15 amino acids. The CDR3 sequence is CASSMQGEGDTEAFF. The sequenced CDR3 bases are TGTGCCAGTAGTATGCAGGGGGAGGGCGACACTGAA.

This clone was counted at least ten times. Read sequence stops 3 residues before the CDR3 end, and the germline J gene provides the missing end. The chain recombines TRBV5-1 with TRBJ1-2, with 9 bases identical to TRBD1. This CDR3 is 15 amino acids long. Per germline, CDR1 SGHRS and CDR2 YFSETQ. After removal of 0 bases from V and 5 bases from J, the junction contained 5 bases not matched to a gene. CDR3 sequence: CASSLDLDRGYGYTF. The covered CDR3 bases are TGCGCCAGCAGCTTGGATCTGGACAGGGGATATGGC.

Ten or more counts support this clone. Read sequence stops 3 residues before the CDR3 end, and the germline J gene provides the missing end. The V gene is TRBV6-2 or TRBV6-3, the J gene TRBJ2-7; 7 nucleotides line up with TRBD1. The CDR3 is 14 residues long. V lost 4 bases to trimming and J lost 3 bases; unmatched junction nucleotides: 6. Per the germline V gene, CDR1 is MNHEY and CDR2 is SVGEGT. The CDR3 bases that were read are TGTGCCAGCAGTTCCCCGGGACAGTTCTACGAG. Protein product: CASSSPGQFYE. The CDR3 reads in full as CASSSPGQFYEQYF.

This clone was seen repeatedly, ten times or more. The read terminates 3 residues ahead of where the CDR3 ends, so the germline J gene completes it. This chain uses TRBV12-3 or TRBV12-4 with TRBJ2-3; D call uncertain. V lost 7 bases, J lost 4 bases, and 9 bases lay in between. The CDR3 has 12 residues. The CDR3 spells CASTPIPDTQYF. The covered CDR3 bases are TGTGCCAGCACCCCAATTCCAGATACG.

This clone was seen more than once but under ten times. CDR3 protein: CASIDRTGYTGELFF. The part of the CDR3 DNA that was read is TGTGCCAGCATCGATAGAACAGGGTACACCGGGGAG. The V and J genes are TRBV7-9 and TRBJ2-2; D might be TRBD1 (6 bases). The read finishes 3 residues shy of the CDR3 end, and the germline J gene is used to complete it. The CDR3 has 15 amino acids. The V end lost 7 bases, the J end lost 3 bases, and 15 bases lay between the germline ends. The germline gives CDR1 SEHNR, CDR2 FQNEAQ (reference sequence).

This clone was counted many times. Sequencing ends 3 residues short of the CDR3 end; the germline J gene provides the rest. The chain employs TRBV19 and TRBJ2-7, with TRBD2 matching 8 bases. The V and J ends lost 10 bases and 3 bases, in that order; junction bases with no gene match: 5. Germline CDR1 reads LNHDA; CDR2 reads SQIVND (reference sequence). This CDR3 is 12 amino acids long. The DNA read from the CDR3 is TGTGCCACCTCAGCGGGGGTCTACGAG. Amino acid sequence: CATSAGVYE. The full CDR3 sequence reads CATSAGVYEQYF.

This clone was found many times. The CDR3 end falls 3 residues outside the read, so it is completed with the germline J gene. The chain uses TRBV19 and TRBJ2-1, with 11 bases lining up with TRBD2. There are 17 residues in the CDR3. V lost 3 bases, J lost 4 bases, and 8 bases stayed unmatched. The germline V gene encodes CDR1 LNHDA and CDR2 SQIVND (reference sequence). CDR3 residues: CASSMGRLAGTYNEQFF. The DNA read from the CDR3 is TGTGCCAGTAGTATGGGGAGACTAGCGGGAACTTACAATGAG.

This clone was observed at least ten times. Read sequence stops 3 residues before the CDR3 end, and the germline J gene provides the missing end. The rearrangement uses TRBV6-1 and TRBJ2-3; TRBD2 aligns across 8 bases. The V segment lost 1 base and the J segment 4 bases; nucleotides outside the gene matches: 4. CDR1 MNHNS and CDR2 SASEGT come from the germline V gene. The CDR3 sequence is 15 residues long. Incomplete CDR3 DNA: TGTGCCAGCAGTGAAGGGACTAGCCGCGCAGATACG. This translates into CASSEGTSRADT. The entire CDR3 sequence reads CASSEGTSRADTQYF.

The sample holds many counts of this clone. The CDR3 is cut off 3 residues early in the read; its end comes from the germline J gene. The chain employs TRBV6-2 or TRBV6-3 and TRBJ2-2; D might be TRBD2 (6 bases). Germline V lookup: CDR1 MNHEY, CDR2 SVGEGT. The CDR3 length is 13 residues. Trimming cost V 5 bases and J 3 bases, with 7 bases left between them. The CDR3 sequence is CASSERDTGELFF. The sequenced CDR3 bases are TGTGCCAGCAGTGAGCGGGACACCGGGGAG.

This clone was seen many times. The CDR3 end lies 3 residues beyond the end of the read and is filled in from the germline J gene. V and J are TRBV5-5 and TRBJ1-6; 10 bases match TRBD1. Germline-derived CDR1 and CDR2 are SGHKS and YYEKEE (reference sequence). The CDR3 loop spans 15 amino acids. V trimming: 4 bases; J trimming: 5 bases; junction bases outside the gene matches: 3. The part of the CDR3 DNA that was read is TGTGCCAGCAGCCCGGGACAGGGGAATAATTCACCC. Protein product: CASSPGQGNNSP. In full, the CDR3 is CASSPGQGNNSPLHF. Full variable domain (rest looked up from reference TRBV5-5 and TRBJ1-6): DAGVTQSPTHLIKTRGQQVTLRCSPISGHKSVSWYQQVLGQGPQFIFQYYEKEERGRGNFPDRFSARQFPNYSSELNVNALLLGDSALYLCASSPGQGNNSPLHFGNGTRLTVT.

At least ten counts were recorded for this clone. CDR3 DNA (partial): TGTGCCAGCAGCCCTGCAGGGGCGGCTGGGTACGAG. Translation: CASSPAGAAGYE. In full, the CDR3 reads CASSPAGAAGYEQYF. The chain combines TRBV7-3 with TRBJ2-7, with D perhaps TRBD1 (6 bases). Read sequence stops 3 residues before the CDR3 end, and the germline J gene provides the missing end. Trimming removed 5 bases at V and 4 bases at J, with 18 bases between. Germline V gene lookup returns CDR1 SGHTA and CDR2 FQGTGA. The CDR3 has 15 residues.

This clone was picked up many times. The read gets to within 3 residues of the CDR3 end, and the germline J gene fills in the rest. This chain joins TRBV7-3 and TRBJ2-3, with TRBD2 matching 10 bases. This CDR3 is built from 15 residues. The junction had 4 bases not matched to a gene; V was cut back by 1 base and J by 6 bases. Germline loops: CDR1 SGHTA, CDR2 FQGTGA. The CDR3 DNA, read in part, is TGTGCCAGCAGCTTAAGACTAGCGGGTCGCGATACG. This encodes CASSLRLAGRDT. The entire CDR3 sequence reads CASSLRLAGRDTQYF.

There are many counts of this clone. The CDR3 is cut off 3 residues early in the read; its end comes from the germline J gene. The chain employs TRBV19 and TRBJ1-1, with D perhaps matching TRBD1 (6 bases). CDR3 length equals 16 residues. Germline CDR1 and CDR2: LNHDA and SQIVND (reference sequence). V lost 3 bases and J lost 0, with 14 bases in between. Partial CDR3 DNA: TGTGCCAGTAGTATGGGGGCGGTCTCCATGAACACTGAA. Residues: CASSMGAVSMNTE. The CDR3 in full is CASSMGAVSMNTEAFF.

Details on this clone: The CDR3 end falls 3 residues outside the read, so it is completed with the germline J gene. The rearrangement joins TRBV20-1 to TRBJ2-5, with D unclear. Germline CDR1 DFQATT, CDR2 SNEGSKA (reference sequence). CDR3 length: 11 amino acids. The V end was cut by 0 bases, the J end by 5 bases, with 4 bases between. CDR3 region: CSARERETQYF. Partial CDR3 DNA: TGCAGTGCTAGAGAAAGGGAGACC.

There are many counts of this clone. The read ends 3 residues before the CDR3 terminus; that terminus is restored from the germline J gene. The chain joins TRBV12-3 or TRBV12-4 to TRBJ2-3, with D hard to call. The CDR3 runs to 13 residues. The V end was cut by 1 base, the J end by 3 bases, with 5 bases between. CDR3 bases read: TGTGCCAGCAGTTTAGACAGAACAGATACG. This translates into CASSLDRTDT. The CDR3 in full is CASSLDRTDTQYF.

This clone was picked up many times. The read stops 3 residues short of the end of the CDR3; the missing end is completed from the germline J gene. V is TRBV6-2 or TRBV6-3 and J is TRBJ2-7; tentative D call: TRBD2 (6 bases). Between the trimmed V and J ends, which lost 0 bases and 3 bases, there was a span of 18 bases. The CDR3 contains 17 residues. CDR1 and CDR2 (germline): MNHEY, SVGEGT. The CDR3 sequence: CASSYSLNGDSLYEQYF. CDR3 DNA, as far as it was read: TGTGCCAGCAGTTACTCACTCAACGGGGACTCGCTCTACGAG.